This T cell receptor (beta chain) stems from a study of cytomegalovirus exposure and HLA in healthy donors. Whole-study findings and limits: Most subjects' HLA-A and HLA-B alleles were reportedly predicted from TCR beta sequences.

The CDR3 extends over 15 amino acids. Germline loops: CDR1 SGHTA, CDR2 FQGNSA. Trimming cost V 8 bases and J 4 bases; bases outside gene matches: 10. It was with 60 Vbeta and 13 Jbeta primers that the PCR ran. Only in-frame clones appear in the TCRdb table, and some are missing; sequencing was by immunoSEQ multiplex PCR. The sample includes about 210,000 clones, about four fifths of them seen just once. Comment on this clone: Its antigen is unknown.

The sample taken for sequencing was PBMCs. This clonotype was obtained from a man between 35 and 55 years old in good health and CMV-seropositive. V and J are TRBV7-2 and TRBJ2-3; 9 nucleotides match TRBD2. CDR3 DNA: TGTGCCAGCGCGACGGATAGCGGGAGACCAGATACGCAGTATTTT. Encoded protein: CASATDSGRPDTQYF.